This T cell receptor beta chain was retrieved from a study of shared clonotypes between healthy human individuals. Background on the study: Contributing individuals were a couple of females and three males aged 18 to 49. Study-wide results and limits: Lower generation probabilities were found for non-shared clonotypes than for those shared by all four donors. The sharing of 5% to 6.5% of naive CD4 clonotypes was seen across several donors.

The protocol was immunoSEQ multiplex PCR, while the TCRdb copy is restricted to in-frame clones and leaves out a portion. This sample has some 2.1 million clones, with 90% to 95% found just once. With regard to this clone: Its antigen is currently unknown.

Trimming shortened V by 2 bases and J by 8 bases, and 15 bases separated the two germline ends. This CDR3 region has 14 residues. The germline V gene has CDR1 MNHEY and CDR2 SVGAGI. Only CD45RO-negative cells positively selected for CCR7 counted as naive CD8 cells, so terminally differentiated effector memory CD45RA+ cells were excluded. Healthy adults negative for HIV, lacking recent acute infections or vaccinations, served as donors. The sequence derives from a man aged 18-30 years in good health. Some clones in this sample may be carry-over from other donors' samples. The genes are TRBV6-5 and TRBJ1-1, with D unresolved. The sequenced sample consisted of naive CD8+ T cells from PBMCs. The CDR3 region is CASSYVGSLGEAFF. The CDR3 DNA follows: TGTGCCAGCAGTTACGTCGGGTCCCTGGGGGAAGCTTTCTTT.